The rows below give T cell receptor beta chains drawn from one sample of a study of CXCR3-negative and CXCR3-positive naive CD8 T cells. TCRdb reprocessed the 5' RACE reads and keeps a single row for each CDR3 protein, giving no DNA. The sample's table shows 60,000 to 70,000 distinct CDR3 sequences. The source material was naive CXCR3+ CD8+ T cells from blood. The receptors shown here come from a human donor in good health. Some clones in this sample may be carry-over from other donors' samples. Each CDR3 is given with its conserved first and last residue. The order of the fields is J gene, V gene, CDR3 protein.

j_call: TRBJ2-1
v_call: TRBV3-1
cdr3_aa: CGSSPNSGGHYNEQFF

j_call: TRBJ2-1
v_call: TRBV29-1
cdr3_aa: CSVFNLSYNEQFF

j_call: TRBJ2-7
v_call: TRBV28
cdr3_aa: CASRSDFANYEQYF

j_call: TRBJ2-3
v_call: TRBV28
cdr3_aa: CASVPPGQGTDTQYF

j_call: TRBJ1-1
v_call: TRBV7-9
cdr3_aa: CASSNGRNTEAFF

j_call: TRBJ2-2
v_call: TRBV7-8
cdr3_aa: CASSFFVRESRTGELFF

j_call: TRBJ1-1
v_call: TRBV29-1
cdr3_aa: CSVPLGVTEAFF

j_call: TRBJ2-7
v_call: TRBV6-6
cdr3_aa: CASSTPTGNSPYEQYF

j_call: TRBJ1-1
v_call: TRBV7-6
cdr3_aa: CASSSRDIVSTEAFF

j_call: TRBJ1-2
v_call: TRBV6-2/TRBV6-3
cdr3_aa: CASRPTGDDGYTF

j_call: TRBJ1-2
v_call: TRBV6-5
cdr3_aa: CASSYSTGFGYTF

j_call: TRBJ2-1
v_call: TRBV29-1
cdr3_aa: CSAQGGDEQFF

j_call: TRBJ2-1
v_call: TRBV7-6
cdr3_aa: CASSSRAVAGARPFSYNEQFF